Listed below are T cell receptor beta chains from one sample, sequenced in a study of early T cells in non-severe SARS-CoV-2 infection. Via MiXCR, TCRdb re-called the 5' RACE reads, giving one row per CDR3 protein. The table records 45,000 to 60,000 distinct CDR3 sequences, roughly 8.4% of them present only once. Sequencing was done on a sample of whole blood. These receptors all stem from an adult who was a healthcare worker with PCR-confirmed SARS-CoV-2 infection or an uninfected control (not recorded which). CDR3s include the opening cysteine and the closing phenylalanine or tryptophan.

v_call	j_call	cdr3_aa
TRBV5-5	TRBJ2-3	CASSPGQGAFTDTQYF
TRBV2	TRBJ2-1	CASIIAGPNEQFF
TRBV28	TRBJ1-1	CASSFGTEAFF
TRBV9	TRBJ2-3	CASSAGAGGPTDTQYF
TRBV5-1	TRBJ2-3	CASSSGTTRADTQYF
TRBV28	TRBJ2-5	CASSGQGVTQETQYF
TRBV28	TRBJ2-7	CASSSPGAKNYEQYF
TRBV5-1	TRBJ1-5	CASSPNGGGNQPQHF
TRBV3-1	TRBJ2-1	CASSQPGGSPGEQFF
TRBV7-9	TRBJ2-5	CASSSLQTYEETQYF
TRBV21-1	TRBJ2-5	CASSISRAQGPQETQYF
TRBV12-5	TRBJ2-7	CASAREVGEQYF
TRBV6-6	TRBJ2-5	CASDHGTGLAETQYF
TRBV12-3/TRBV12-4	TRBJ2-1	CASSLSGYLSEQFF
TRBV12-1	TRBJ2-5	CASSFARGGETQYF
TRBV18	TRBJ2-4	CASSPTKIQGGDIQYF
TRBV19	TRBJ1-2	CASSTGDRSYTF
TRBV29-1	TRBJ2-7	CSARLAGTHEQYF
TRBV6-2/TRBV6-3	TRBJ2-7	CASGIGLAGAYEQYF
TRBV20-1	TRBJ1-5	CSARLQGDQPQHF
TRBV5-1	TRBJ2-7	CASSLEGGYSYEQYF
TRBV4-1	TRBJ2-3	CASSWTQRSTDTQYF
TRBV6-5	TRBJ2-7	CASSPTSASSYEQYF
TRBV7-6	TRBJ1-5	CASSSGQGNQPQHF
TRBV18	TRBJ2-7	CASSPEDSEQYF
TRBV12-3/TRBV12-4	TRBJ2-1	CASSGQFHNEQFF
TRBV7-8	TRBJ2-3	CASRRQGARDTQYF
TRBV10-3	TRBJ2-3	CAIKRVSTDTQYF
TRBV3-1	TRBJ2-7	CASSQENRRHYEQYF
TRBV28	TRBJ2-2	CASSLGWTVANTGELFF